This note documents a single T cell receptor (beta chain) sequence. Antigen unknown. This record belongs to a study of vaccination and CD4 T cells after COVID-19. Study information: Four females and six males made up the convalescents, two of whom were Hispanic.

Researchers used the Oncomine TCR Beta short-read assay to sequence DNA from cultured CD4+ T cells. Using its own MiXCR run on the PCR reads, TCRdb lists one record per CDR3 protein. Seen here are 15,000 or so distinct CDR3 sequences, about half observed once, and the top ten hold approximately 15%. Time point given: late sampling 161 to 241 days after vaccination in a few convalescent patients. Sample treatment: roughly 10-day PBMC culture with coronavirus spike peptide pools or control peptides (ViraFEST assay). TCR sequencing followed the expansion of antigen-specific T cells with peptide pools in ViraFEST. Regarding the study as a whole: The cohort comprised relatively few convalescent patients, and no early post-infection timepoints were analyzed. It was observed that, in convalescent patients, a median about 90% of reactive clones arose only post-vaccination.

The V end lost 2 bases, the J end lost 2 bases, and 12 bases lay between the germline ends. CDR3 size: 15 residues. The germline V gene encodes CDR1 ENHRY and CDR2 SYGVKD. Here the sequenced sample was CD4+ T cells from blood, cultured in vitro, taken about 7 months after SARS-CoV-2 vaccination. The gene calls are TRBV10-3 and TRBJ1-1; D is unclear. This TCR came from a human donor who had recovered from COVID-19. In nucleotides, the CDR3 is TGTGCCATCAGTGAGAACCCGACCATCAACACTGAAGCTTTCTTT. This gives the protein CAISENPTINTEAFF.